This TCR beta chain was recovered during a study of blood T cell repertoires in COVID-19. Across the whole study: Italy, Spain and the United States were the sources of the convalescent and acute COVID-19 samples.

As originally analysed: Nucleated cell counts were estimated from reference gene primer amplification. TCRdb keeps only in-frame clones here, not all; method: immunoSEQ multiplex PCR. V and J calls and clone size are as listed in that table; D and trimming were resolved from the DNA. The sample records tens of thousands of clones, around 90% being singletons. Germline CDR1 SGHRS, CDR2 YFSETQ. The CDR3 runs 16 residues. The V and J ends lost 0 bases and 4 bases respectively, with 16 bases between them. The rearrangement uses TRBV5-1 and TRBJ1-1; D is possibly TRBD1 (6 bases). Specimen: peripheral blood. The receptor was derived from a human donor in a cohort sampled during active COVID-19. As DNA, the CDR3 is TGCGCCAGCAGCTTGGCGGGGTCGGGAGGGGGCACTGAAGCTTTCTTT. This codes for CASSLAGSGGGTEAFF.